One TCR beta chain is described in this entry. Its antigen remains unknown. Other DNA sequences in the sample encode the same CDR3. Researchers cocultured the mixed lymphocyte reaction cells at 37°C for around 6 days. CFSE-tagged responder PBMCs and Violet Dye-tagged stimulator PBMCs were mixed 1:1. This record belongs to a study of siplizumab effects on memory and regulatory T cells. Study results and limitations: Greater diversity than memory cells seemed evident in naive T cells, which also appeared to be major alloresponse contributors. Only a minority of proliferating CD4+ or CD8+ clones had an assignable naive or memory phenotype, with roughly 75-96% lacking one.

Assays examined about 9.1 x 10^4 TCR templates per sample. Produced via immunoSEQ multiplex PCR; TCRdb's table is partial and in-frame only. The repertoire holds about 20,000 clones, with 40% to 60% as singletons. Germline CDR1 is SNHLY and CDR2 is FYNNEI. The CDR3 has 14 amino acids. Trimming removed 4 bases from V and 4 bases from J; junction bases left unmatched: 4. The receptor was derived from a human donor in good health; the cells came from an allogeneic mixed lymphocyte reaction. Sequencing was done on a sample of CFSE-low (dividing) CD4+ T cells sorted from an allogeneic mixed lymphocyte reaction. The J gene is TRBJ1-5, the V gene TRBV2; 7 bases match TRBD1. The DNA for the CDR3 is TGTGCCAGCAGTGTTGGACAGGATAATCAGCCCCAGCATTTT. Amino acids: CASSVGQDNQPQHF.